Listed here are 4 T cell receptor beta chains from one sample, sequenced in a study of radiotherapy plus CTLA-4 blockade in lung cancer. The data were produced by immunoSEQ multiplex PCR, yet TCRdb's version contains in-frame clones alone and is incomplete. Of about 120,000 clones in the sample, roughly 74% were seen once. The starting material was peripheral blood, obtained from a patient treated with radiotherapy plus ipilimumab. The receptors here all came from a human donor with non-small cell lung cancer who had a partial response to radiotherapy plus ipilimumab.

The chain has TRBV11-2 and TRBJ2-7, with TRBD2 matching 9 bases. Looked up from germline, CDR1 is SGHAT and CDR2 is FQNNGV. Germline trimming cut 1 base from V and 1 base from J; bases unmatched to any gene: 8. CDR3 length: 17 residues. The CDR3 sequence: CASSLVWTSAKSYEQYF. The CDR3 DNA is TGTGCCAGCAGCTTAGTGTGGACTAGCGCGAAATCCTACGAGCAGTACTTC.

This clone has only a few counts. The genes are TRBV5-5 and TRBJ2-6, with 9 bases lining up with TRBD1. From germline, CDR1 is SGHKS and CDR2 YYEKEE (reference sequence). The CDR3 extends over 15 amino acids. Unmatched junction bases numbered 13, after V lost 5 bases and J lost 13 bases. CDR3 in DNA: TGTGCCAGCAGTTCCAAGGACCGGGACAGGGTTGTCCTGACTTTC. Protein product: CASSSKDRDRVVLTF.

This clone was seen a few times. The J gene is TRBJ1-4, the V gene TRBV18; 9 positions agree with TRBD1. CDR1 KGHSH and CDR2 LQKENI come from the germline V gene. The CDR3 spans 15 residues. The junction had 1 base not matched to a gene; V was cut back by 0 bases and J by 5 bases. DNA of the CDR3: TGTGCCAGCTCACCACCGACAGGGGGGAATGAAAAACTGTTTTTT. Its protein product is CASSPPTGGNEKLFF.

CDR3 nucleotides: TGCGCCAGCAGCTTATACGACAGGGACTATGGCTACACCTTC. This translates into CASSLYDRDYGYTF. This chain links TRBV5-1 with TRBJ1-2; 7 bases align to TRBD1. The CDR3 extends over 14 amino acids. The V gene end was trimmed by 2 bases and the J gene end by 3 bases; junction bases not matched to a gene: 4. Germline-derived CDR1 and CDR2 are SGHRS and YFSETQ.